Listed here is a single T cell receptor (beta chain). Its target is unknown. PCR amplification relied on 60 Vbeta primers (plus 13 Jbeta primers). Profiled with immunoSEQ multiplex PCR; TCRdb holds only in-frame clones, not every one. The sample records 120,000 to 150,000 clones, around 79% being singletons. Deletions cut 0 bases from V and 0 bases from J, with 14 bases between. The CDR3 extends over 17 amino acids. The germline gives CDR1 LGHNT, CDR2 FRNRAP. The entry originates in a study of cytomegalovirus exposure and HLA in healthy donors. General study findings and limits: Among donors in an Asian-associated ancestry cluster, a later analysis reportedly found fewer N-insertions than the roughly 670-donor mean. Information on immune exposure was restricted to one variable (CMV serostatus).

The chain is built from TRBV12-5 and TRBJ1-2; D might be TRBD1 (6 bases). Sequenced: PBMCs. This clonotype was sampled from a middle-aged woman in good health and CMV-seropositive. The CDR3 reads CASGLVQGRATNYGYTF. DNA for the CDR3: TGTGCTAGTGGTTTGGTACAGGGACGCGCGACTAACTATGGCTACACCTTC.